The next 15 T cell receptor beta chains were all read from a single sample in a study of cytomegalovirus exposure and HLA in healthy donors. This table comes from immunoSEQ multiplex PCR, and its TCRdb copy is limited to in-frame clones, with some not included. The data contain about 150,000 clones, around 80% of them seen just once; the ten biggest clones take up 25% to 30%. The specimen was PBMCs. All receptors come from a man aged 25-45 years in good health and CMV-seropositive.

This clone came up a few times. V usage is TRBV7-2 and J usage is TRBJ2-7; maybe TRBD1 (6 bases). CDR3 length: 16 amino acids. Deletions cut 2 bases from V and 3 bases from J, with 17 bases between. Germline values: CDR1 SGHTA, CDR2 FQGNSA. The CDR3 DNA sequence: TGTGCCAGCAGCTTATATTATCGGGACACATACTACGAGCAGTACTTC. Protein product: CASSLYYRDTYYEQYF.

The chain combines TRBV7-9 with TRBJ1-3, with 8 nucleotides matching TRBD1. With 0 bases clipped from V and 3 bases from J, the junction kept 4 bases outside the gene matches. The CDR3 length is 16 residues. Per germline, CDR1 SEHNR and CDR2 FQNEAQ (reference sequence). This chain's CDR3 is CASSLAGQGSGNTIYF. The CDR3 nucleotides are TGTGCCAGCAGCTTAGCAGGACAGGGAAGTGGAAACACCATATATTTT.

The chain couples TRBV5-1 to TRBJ2-7; 7 bases line up with TRBD2. This CDR3 has 14 amino acids. Germline loops: CDR1 SGHRS, CDR2 YFSETQ. J gave up 2 bases and V 4 bases, and 6 bases lay outside the gene matches. The DNA for the CDR3 is TGCGCCAGCAGCCCTACAGCGGGAACCTACGAGCAGTACTTC. Its translation: CASSPTAGTYEQYF.

The chain employs TRBV15 and TRBJ1-2; D possibly corresponds to TRBD1 (6 bases). Germline CDR1 is LNHNV and CDR2 is YYDKDF (reference sequence). Trimming took 1 base from V and 6 from J, leaving 18 bases between them. The CDR3 is 16 amino acids. CDR3 loop: CATSRGDRGIANGYTF. DNA of the CDR3: TGTGCCACCAGCAGAGGCGATAGGGGGATTGCTAATGGCTACACCTTC.

The chain is built from TRBV7-9 and TRBJ1-1; unclear D gene. CDR3 size: 14 residues. The ends were cut back, 4 bases at V and 1 base at J, with 10 bases in the middle. The germline gives CDR1 SEHNR, CDR2 FQNEAQ (reference sequence). This CDR3 is CASSSTGENTEAFF. DNA for the CDR3: TGTGCCAGCAGCTCGACCGGGGAGAACACTGAAGCTTTCTTT.

Only a few counts were recorded for this clone. The gene calls are TRBV2 and TRBJ1-6, with TRBD1 as a possible D gene (5 bases). CDR1 is SNHLY and CDR2 is FYNNEI in the germline V gene. The CDR3 extends over 14 amino acids. Trimming removed 2 bases from V and 6 bases from J, with 8 bases in between. CDR3 region: CASSEFRVNSPLHF. The CDR3 DNA follows: TGTGCCAGCAGTGAATTCAGGGTTAATTCACCCCTCCACTTT.

The count of this clone is one. The chain recombines TRBV6-6 with TRBJ1-2; the match to TRBD1 covers 7 bases. The CDR3 consists of 14 residues. The germline V gene encodes CDR1 MNHNY and CDR2 SVGAGI (reference sequence). The V segment lost 0 bases and the J segment 8 bases; nucleotides outside the gene matches: 6. CDR3 loop: CASSYSGGEGGYTF. CDR3 DNA sequence: TGTGCCAGCAGTTACTCAGGGGGCGAGGGCGGCTACACCTTC.

The gene calls are TRBV18 and TRBJ1-1; the match to TRBD1 covers 7 bases. With V trimmed by 2 bases and J by 5 bases, 5 bases remained unmatched. The CDR3 contains 14 residues. Germline V lookup: CDR1 KGHSH, CDR2 LQKENI. Here the CDR3 DNA reads TGTGCCAGCTCACCAGGGCAGGGGGAGACTGAAGCTTTCTTT. Translated: CASSPGQGETEAFF.

This clone turned up a few times. V usage is TRBV10-3 and J usage is TRBJ1-6, with 7 bases that match TRBD1. The V gene's germline CDR1 is ENHRY and CDR2 SYGVKD. The CDR3 is 17 residues long. The trim removed 2 bases at V and 4 bases at J, leaving 8 bases unmatched. DNA for the CDR3: TGTGCCATCAGTGAGAGCGGACAGGACCTATATAATTCACCCCTCCACTTT. Translated: CAISESGQDLYNSPLHF.

The gene calls are TRBV15 and TRBJ1-2, with D unresolved. CDR1 and CDR2 from the germline V gene are LNHNV and YYDKDF (reference sequence). V was cut by 2 bases and J by 4 bases, with 8 bases left in between. The CDR3 spans 13 residues. The CDR3 bases are TGTGCCACCAGCAGACTAAGGAGCTATGGCTACACCTTC. This gives the protein CATSRLRSYGYTF.

The chain joins TRBV2 to TRBJ2-2; the match to TRBD2 covers 7 bases. The V gene's germline CDR1 is SNHLY and CDR2 FYNNEI. The CDR3 is 14 amino acids. With 6 bases clipped from V and 4 bases from J, the junction kept 5 bases outside the gene matches. The CDR3 DNA sequence: TGTGCCAGCAGCGACCCGGGGGGCACCGGGGAGCTGTTTTTT. It encodes CASSDPGGTGELFF.

The chain has TRBV19 and TRBJ2-4, with a tentative D call TRBD2 (5 bases). With 5 bases removed from V and 6 bases from J, the gap between germline ends came to 11 bases. The CDR3 totals 13 residues. In germline, CDR1 is LNHDA, CDR2 SQIVND (reference sequence). CDR3 amino acids: CASSLGGGNIQYF. DNA for the CDR3: TGTGCCAGTAGTTTAGGCGGAGGAAACATTCAGTACTTC.

The chain joins TRBV6-4 to TRBJ1-1; D may be TRBD1 (5 bases). The germline gives CDR1 MRHNA, CDR2 SNTAGT. The CDR3 consists of 15 residues. Trimming removed 3 bases from V and 3 bases from J, with 14 bases in between. The CDR3 bases are TGTGCCAGCAGTGAAGGCGGGGGTAAGGACACTGAAGCTTTCTTT. This gives the protein CASSEGGGKDTEAFF.

The chain is built from TRBV27 and TRBJ1-2, with 9 bases fitting TRBD1. The junction had 11 bases not matched to a gene; V was cut back by 7 bases and J by 2 bases. Germline assignment: CDR1 MNHEY and CDR2 SMNVEV (reference sequence). The CDR3 length is 16 residues. The DNA of the CDR3 is TGTGCCAGCACCCAGGCGGGACAGGGCCGCAACTATGGCTACACCTTC. It yields the protein CASTQAGQGRNYGYTF.

The gene calls are TRBV27 and TRBJ1-6; 7 bases fit TRBD1. This CDR3 contains 17 residues. Germline V gene sequence: CDR1 MNHEY, CDR2 SMNVEV (reference sequence). J gave up 0 bases and V 3 bases, and 5 bases lay outside the gene matches. The chain's CDR3 is CASSFQAGGSYNSPLHF. The DNA for the CDR3 is TGTGCCAGCAGTTTCCAGGCAGGGGGCTCCTATAATTCACCCCTCCACTTT.